A selection of T cell receptor beta chains follows, all from one sample in a study of beta chain features in type 1 diabetes. Data came from immunoSEQ multiplex PCR; TCRdb stores just in-frame clones and leaves some out. Counted here are about 320,000 clones, about 14% occurring once; the ten biggest clones make up more than 6.5%. The sequenced sample consisted of central memory CD4+ T cells from blood. The receptors were gathered from a man aged 25-40 years in good health. Each CDR3 is given with its conserved first and last residue.

V,CDR3
TRBV5-8,CASSLIGGHGELFF
TRBV5-1,CASSLGGTSGQETQYF
TRBV11-2,CASSPHSSANLYNEQFF
TRBV5-1,CASSVRAGTGELFF
TRBV10-2,CASSDPGGLYGYTF
TRBV7-6,CASSPDLGQGGWFF
TRBV4-1,CASSQEGERAGIQYF
TRBV29-1,CSVDIEGGAYYGYTF
TRBV5-1,CASSILRLAEKNNEQFF
TRBV29-1,CSVGESLNQPQHF
TRBV5-4,CASSFKGQGMNQPQHF
TRBV18,CASSTSILSGRSNQPQHF
TRBV6-5,CASTPESGAYNEQFF
TRBV19,CASSELGGGEQFF
TRBV12-5,CASGLADTQYF
TRBV1,CTSSQEAGLATEAFF
TRBV5-4,CASSFGEKLFF
TRBV6-6,CASSYYGYTEAFF
TRBV11-1,CASSLGTGGGTEAFF
TRBV5-1,CASSPGRDGYNSPLHF
TRBV30,CACSTGAGTEAFF
TRBV18,CASSLDSGGANVLTF